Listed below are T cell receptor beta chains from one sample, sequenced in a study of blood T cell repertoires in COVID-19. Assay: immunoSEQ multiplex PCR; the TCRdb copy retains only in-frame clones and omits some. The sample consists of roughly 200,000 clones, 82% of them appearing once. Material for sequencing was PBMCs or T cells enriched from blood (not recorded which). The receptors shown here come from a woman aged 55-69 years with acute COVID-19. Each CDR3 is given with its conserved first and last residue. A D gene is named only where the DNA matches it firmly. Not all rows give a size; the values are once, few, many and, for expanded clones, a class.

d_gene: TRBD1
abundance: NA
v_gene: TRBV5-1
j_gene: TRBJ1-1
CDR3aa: CASSLGGTGVGNTEAFF
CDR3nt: TGCGCCAGCAGCTTGGGTGGTACAGGGGTTGGGAACACTGAAGCTTTCTTT

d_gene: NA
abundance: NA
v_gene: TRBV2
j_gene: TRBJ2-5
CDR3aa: CASSHPDRETQYF
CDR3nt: TGTGCCAGCAGCCACCCCGACAGGGAGACCCAGTACTTC

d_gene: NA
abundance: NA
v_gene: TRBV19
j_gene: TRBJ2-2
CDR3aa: CASSIPAGELFF
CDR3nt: TGTGCCAGTAGTATCCCAGCCGGGGAGCTGTTTTTT

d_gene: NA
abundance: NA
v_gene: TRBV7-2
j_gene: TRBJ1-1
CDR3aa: CASSLRTEAFF
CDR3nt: TGTGCCAGCAGCTTACGTACTGAAGCTTTCTTT

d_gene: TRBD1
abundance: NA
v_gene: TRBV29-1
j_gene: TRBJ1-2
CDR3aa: CSALTGDGYGYTF
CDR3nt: TGCAGCGCCTTGACAGGGGACGGCTATGGCTACACCTTC

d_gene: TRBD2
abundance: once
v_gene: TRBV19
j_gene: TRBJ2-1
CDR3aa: CASSIPREGGPRDEQFF
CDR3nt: TGTGCCAGTAGTATCCCCCGGGAGGGGGGGCCGCGCGATGAGCAGTTCTTC

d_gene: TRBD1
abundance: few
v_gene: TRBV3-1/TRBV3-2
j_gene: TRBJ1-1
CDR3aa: CASSPPYGTENTEAFF
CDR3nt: TGTGCCAGCAGCCCTCCCTACGGGACAGAGAACACTGAAGCTTTCTTT

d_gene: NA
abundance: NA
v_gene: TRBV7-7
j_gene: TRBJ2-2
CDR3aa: CASSPIGGTVNTGELFF
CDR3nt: TGTGCCAGCAGCCCAATTGGGGGGACAGTAAACACCGGGGAGCTGTTTTTT

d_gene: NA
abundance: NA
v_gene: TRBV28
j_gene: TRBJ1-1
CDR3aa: CASSLFRGRGAFF
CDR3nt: TGTGCCAGCAGTTTATTCCGTGGCAGGGGAGCTTTCTTT

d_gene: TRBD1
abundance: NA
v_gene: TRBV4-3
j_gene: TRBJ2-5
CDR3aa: CASSQSGTAQETQYF
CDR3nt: TGCGCCAGCAGCCAATCCGGGACAGCACAAGAGACCCAGTACTTC

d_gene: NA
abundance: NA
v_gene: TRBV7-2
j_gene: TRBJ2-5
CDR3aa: CASSMAGNGAETQYF
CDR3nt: TGTGCCAGCAGCATGGCGGGGAATGGAGCGGAGACCCAGTACTTC

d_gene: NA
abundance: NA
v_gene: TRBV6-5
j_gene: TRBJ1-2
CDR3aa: CASSQQGYGYTF
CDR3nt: TGTGCCAGCAGTCAACAGGGCTATGGCTACACCTTC

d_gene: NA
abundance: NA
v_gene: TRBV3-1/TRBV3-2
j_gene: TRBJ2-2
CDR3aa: CASSLTGQTGELFF
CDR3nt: TGTGCCAGCAGCCTAACTGGACAGACCGGGGAGCTGTTTTTT

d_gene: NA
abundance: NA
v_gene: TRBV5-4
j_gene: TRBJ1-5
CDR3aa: CASRSWGGNQPQHF
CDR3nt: TGTGCCAGCAGGTCGTGGGGCGGCAATCAGCCCCAGCATTTT

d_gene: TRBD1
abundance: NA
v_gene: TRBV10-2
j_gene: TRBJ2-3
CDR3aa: CASRDRARTDTQYF
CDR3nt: TGCGCCAGCAGGGACAGGGCCCGAACAGATACGCAGTATTTT

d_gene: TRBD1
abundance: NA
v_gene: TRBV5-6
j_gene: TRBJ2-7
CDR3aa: CASSLGQVSSYEQYF
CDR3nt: TGTGCCAGCAGCTTAGGACAGGTGAGCTCCTACGAGCAGTACTTC

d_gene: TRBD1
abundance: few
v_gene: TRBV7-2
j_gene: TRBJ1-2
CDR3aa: CASSRQGGGYTF
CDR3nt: TGTGCCAGCAGTCGACAGGGTGGTGGCTACACCTTC

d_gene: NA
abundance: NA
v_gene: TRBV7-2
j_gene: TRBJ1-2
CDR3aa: CASSLWQRDGYTF
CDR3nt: TGTGCCAGCAGCTTATGGCAACGGGATGGCTACACCTTC

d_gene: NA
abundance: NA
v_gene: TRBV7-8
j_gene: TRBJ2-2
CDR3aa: CASSPLAGELFF
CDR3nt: TGTGCCAGCAGCCCTCTTGCCGGGGAGCTGTTTTTT

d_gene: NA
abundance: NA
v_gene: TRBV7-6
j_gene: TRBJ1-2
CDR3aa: CASSLTRWSTAYGYTF
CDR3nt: TGTGCCAGCAGCTTAACTAGGTGGTCCACGGCCTATGGCTACACCTTC

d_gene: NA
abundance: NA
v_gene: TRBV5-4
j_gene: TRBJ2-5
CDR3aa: CASSLGQAETQYF
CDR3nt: TGTGCCAGCAGCTTGGGGCAGGCGGAGACCCAGTACTTC

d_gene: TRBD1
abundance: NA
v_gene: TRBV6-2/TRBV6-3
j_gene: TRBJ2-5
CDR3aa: CASSSGTGTALPETQYF
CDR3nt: TGTGCCAGCAGTTCCGGGACCGGGACAGCTCTCCCGGAGACCCAGTACTTC

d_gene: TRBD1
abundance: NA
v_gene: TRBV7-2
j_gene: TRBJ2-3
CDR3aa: CASSVRQGVTDTQYF
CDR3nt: TGTGCCAGCAGCGTCCGACAGGGAGTCACAGATACGCAGTATTTT

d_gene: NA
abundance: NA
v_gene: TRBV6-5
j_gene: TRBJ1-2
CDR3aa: CASSSPVTSRGYGYTF
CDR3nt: TGTGCCAGCAGTTCGCCTGTGACCTCAAGGGGCTATGGCTACACCTTC

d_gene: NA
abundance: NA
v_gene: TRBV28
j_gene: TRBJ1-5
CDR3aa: CASSSGNQPQHF
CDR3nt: TGTGCCAGCAGTTCCGGTAATCAGCCCCAGCATTTT

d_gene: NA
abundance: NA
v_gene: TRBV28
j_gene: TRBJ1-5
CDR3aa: CASSMIIENQPQHF
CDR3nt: TGTGCCAGCAGTATGATAATAGAAAATCAGCCCCAGCATTTT

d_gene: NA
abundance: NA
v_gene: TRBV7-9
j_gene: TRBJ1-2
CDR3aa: CASRPDRSPYGYTF
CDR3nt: TGTGCCAGCAGACCCGACAGGAGCCCCTATGGCTACACCTTC

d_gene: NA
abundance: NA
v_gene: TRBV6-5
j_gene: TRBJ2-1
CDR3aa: CASSSLPITDNEQFF
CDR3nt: TGTGCCAGCAGTTCCCTACCTATAACGGACAATGAGCAGTTCTTC

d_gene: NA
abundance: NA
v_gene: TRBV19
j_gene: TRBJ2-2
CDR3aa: CASSTPRTQTSITGELFF
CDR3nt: TGTGCCAGTAGTACCCCCAGGACACAGACTTCGATCACCGGGGAGCTGTTTTTT